This TCR beta chain is from a study of graft-versus-host responses after intestinal transplantation. Study information: Tacrolimus and steroids were given for 2 to 4 years to all recipients after anti-thymocyte globulin induction. General observations from the study: Early post-transplant HvG declines tracked with peak circulating GvH clone levels. GvH clones were found in recipient marrow; some appeared first in ileum or blood.

CDR1 is MNHNS and CDR2 is SASEGT in the germline V gene. This CDR3 is built from 14 residues. The V end lost 7 bases, the J end lost 3 bases, and 14 bases lay between the germline ends. Data came from immunoSEQ multiplex PCR; TCRdb stores just in-frame clones and leaves some out. The data contain some 140,000 clones, 85% to 95% of them singletons. In the case of this clone: Its target is not known.

The material was unstimulated CD4+ T cells sorted from spleen or lymph node cells, obtained before intestinal transplant. The chain couples TRBV6-1 to TRBJ2-3, with D tentatively TRBD2 (6 bases). The TCR was taken from a human donor who received an intestinal transplant. CDR3 loop: CASKTGVWTDTQYF. CDR3 nucleotide sequence: TGTGCCAGCAAAACGGGGGTGTGGACAGATACGCAGTATTTT.